This TCR beta chain was obtained from a study of T cells in Graves' hyperthyroidism and ophthalmopathy. The study, taken as a whole, reports: Before onset, by a median of around six months, the model predicted ophthalmopathy.

It was RNA transcripts that yielded the amplified TCR beta CDR3 regions. The HTBI primer set drove a first-round RT-PCR of the TCR CDR3. TCRdb reanalysed the multiplex PCR reads using MiXCR and keeps one entry per CDR3 protein. In the table there are 450,000 to 700,000 distinct CDR3 sequences, 40% to 55% of which are singletons. To note about this clonotype: Its antigen is not known.

Material: peripheral blood or thyroid tissue (not recorded which). The TCR was taken from a woman between 18 and 29 years old with Graves' hyperthyroidism.

In nucleotides, the CDR3 is TGTGCCAGCAGTCCTCGGGGACAGAGGTTGAACTATGGCTACACCTTC. The encoded protein is CASSPRGQRLNYGYTF. This sequence joins TRBV12-3 or TRBV12-4 and TRBJ1-2; 7 bases match TRBD1. The V and J ends lost 5 bases and 2 bases, in that order; junction bases with no gene match: 11. The CDR3 consists of 16 residues.